This T cell receptor (beta chain) was profiled in a study of blood T cell repertoires in COVID-19. Study information: The United States, Italy and Spain provided the acute and convalescent COVID-19 samples.

In the authors' workflow: Reference gene primers were amplified, and this amplification served to estimate nucleated cell counts. Repertoires were generated with immunoSEQ multiplex PCR, while TCRdb's copy carries only in-frame clones and drops some. V, J and clone size are those of that table, while D and trimming were read from the DNA. Here the sample spans roughly 200,000 clones, around four fifths being singletons. V was pared by 3 bases and J by 3 bases, with 5 bases between. CDR1 and CDR2 (germline): DFQATT, SNEGSKA (reference sequence). The CDR3 length is 11 residues. The specimen sequenced was peripheral blood. This receptor was taken from a man aged 40-49 years with acute or convalescent COVID-19. V gene TRBV20-1 combines with J gene TRBJ2-5, with D unresolved. The DNA of the CDR3 is TGCAGTGCTAGCCTTAAAGAGACCCAGTACTTC. Protein sequence: CSASLKETQYF.